The 31 T cell receptor beta chains listed next were all sequenced from one sample in a study of shared clonotypes between healthy human individuals. Generated by immunoSEQ multiplex PCR, the TCRdb table keeps only in-frame clones and is missing some. The sample contains about 2.2 million clones, roughly 93% of which appear only once. Naive CD8 cells, CD45RO-negative and positively selected for CCR7, excluded terminally differentiated effector memory CD45RA+ cells. The sequencing sample was made of naive CD8+ T cells from PBMCs. These receptors came from a man between 18 and 29 years old in good health. Some clones in this sample may be carry-over from other donors' samples.

This clone came up once. The rearrangement links TRBV7-6 to TRBJ2-7, with a weak D call TRBD2 (6 bases). The CDR3 has 14 residues. The V gene's germline CDR1 is SGHVS and CDR2 FNYEAQ. The V end lost 5 bases, the J end lost 5 bases, and 16 bases lay between the germline ends. The CDR3 region has the DNA TGTGCCAGCAGCCCGGGACTTGGAACCGACGAGCAGTACTTC. Its translation: CASSPGLGTDEQYF.

The chain recombines TRBV10-3 with TRBJ2-2, with a weak D call TRBD2 (6 bases). The CDR3 is 15 amino acids. V lost 3 bases, J lost 4 bases, and 12 bases lay in between. The V gene's germline CDR1 is ENHRY and CDR2 SYGVKD. This CDR3 reads CAISDWGRSTGELFF. The CDR3 DNA reads as TGTGCCATCAGTGATTGGGGGAGGTCCACCGGGGAGCTGTTTTTT.

With regard to this clone: The CDR3 ends on some other residue instead of the conserved phenylalanine or tryptophan, so this is likely a read error. The DNA is omitted, as the CDR3 cannot be located on it reliably, and the CDR3 follows TCRdb's listing. The chain uses TRBV9 and TRBJ1-2; the table's D call, TRBD1, has no DNA check behind it. The CDR3 is 9 amino acids in total, end residues counted. The germline gives CDR1 SGDLS, CDR2 YYNGEE. The CDR3 sequence is CASSVGGPL.

The chain has TRBV7-9 and TRBJ2-7, with D hard to call. The CDR3 has 16 residues. Germline CDR1 reads SEHNR; CDR2 reads FQNEAQ (reference sequence). V shed 1 base and J shed 1 base, with 14 bases lying between them. The CDR3 region is CASSLGANTNSYEQYF. For the CDR3, the DNA is TGTGCCAGCAGCTTAGGTGCGAACACCAATTCCTACGAGCAGTACTTC.

Note on this clone: Other DNA sequences in the sample encode the same CDR3. This sequence joins TRBV11-2 and TRBJ1-2; no firm D call. Germline-derived CDR1 and CDR2 are SGHAT and FQNNGV. The CDR3 consists of 13 residues. Trimming cost V 5 bases and J 4 bases, with 11 bases left between them. CDR3 amino acids: CASSPDGVYGYTF. CDR3 in DNA: TGTGCCAGCAGCCCTGACGGTGTCTATGGCTACACCTTC. The full variable domain, its missing parts supplied by reference TRBV11-2 and TRBJ1-2, is EAGVAQSPRYKIIEKRQSVAFWCNPISGHATLYWYQQILGQGPKLLIQFQNNGVVDDSQLPKDRFSAERLKGVDSTLKIQPAKLEDSAVYLCASSPDGVYGYTFGSGTRLTVV.

The rearrangement links TRBV6-5 to TRBJ2-1; 8 nucleotides line up with TRBD1. Germline CDR1 MNHEY, CDR2 SVGAGI. The V and J ends lost 7 bases and 3 bases, in that order; junction bases with no gene match: 5. This CDR3 region has 14 residues. This chain's CDR3 is CASKRDRFYNEQFF. The CDR3 DNA reads TGTGCCAGCAAGAGGGACAGGTTCTACAATGAGCAGTTCTTC.

This chain connects TRBV6-1 to TRBJ1-5, with no clear D. Between the trimmed V and J ends, which lost 2 bases and 5 bases, there was a span of 16 bases. Germline V gene lookup returns CDR1 MNHNS and CDR2 SASEGT. The CDR3 sequence is 16 residues long. CDR3 in amino acids: CASSELWTGKHQPQHF. CDR3 DNA: TGTGCCAGCAGTGAATTGTGGACGGGGAAACATCAGCCCCAGCATTTT.

The chain joins TRBV7-2 to TRBJ2-7; D possibly corresponds to TRBD1 (5 bases). Germline V gives CDR1 SGHTA, CDR2 FQGNSA. Trimming cost V 1 base and J 5 bases, with 9 bases left between them. CDR3 length: 13 amino acids. The CDR3 is CASSLVRGHEQYF. DNA of the CDR3: TGTGCCAGCAGCTTAGTAAGGGGCCACGAGCAGTACTTC.

This chain links TRBV4-3 with TRBJ2-1; D gene uncertain. CDR3 length: 16 residues. V was pared by 0 bases and J by 3 bases, with 12 bases between. CDR1 is LGHNA, CDR2 YSLEER, per germline. The CDR3 loop reads CASSQELVAHYNEQFF. The DNA of the CDR3 is TGCGCCAGCAGCCAAGAGTTGGTCGCCCACTACAATGAGCAGTTCTTC.

In this sample, this clone turned up once. The V gene is TRBV7-8, the J gene TRBJ2-5, with no clear D. This CDR3 has 14 residues. Per the germline V gene, CDR1 is SGHVS and CDR2 is FQNEAQ. V gave up 2 bases and J gave up 5 bases, with 12 bases separating them. The CDR3 protein is CASSLRARAETQYF. DNA of the CDR3: TGTGCCAGCAGCTTACGGGCCCGTGCGGAGACCCAGTACTTC.

This chain links TRBV19 with TRBJ1-4, with 8 bases matching TRBD1. The CDR3 is 14 residues long. The J segment lost 8 bases and the V segment lost 5 bases, leaving 7 bases of the junction unmatched. Germline lookup yields CDR1 LNHDA and CDR2 SQIVND (reference sequence). The CDR3 DNA sequence: TGTGCCAGTAGTCTCCGGACAGGGAAAGAAAAACTGTTTTTT. It codes for CASSLRTGKEKLFF.

This clone appeared once. The rearrangement joins TRBV7-9 to TRBJ2-1; D is uncertain. V was pared by 3 bases and J by 7 bases, with 7 bases between. Per germline, CDR1 SEHNR and CDR2 FQNEAQ (reference sequence). This CDR3 spans 12 amino acids. CDR3 sequence: CASSFVGNEQFF. The CDR3 bases are TGTGCCAGCAGCTTTGTAGGAAATGAGCAGTTCTTC. The variable domain in full, with the rest retrieved from reference TRBV7-9 and TRBJ2-1, is DTGVSQNPRHKITKRGQNVTFRCDPISEHNRLYWYRQTLGQGPEFLTYFQNEAQLEKSRLLSDRFSAERPKGSFSTLEIQRTEQGDSAMYLCASSFVGNEQFFGPGTRLTVL.

This clone was detected only once. The chain is built from TRBV6-1 and TRBJ2-1; TRBD1 matches 7 bases. V dropped 11 bases and J dropped 4; count of bases not matched to a gene: 14. CDR3 size: 15 residues. The germline V gene encodes CDR1 MNHNS and CDR2 SASEGT. The CDR3 reads CAGNSRDSLYNEQFF. The CDR3 DNA reads as TGTGCCGGCAATTCCCGGGACAGCCTATACAATGAGCAGTTCTTC.

The rearrangement joins TRBV7-2 to TRBJ2-6; TRBD1 matches 9 bases. The CDR3 sequence is 16 residues long. From germline, CDR1 is SGHTA and CDR2 FQGNSA. V dropped 1 base and J dropped 2; count of bases not matched to a gene: 0. In DNA form, the CDR3 reads TGTGCCAGCAGCTTAGGACAGGGGGCTGGGGCCAACGTCCTGACTTTC. This encodes CASSLGQGAGANVLTF.

To note about this clone: This CDR3 is also generated by other DNA sequences in the sample. The chain couples TRBV27 to TRBJ1-5; D gene unclear. CDR3 size: 15 residues. Trimming took 5 bases from V and 0 from J, leaving 11 bases between them. Germline V gene data show CDR1 as MNHEY and CDR2 as SMNVEV (reference sequence). The CDR3, as DNA: TGTGCCAGCAGTCCGGACCGTTATAGCAATCAGCCCCAGCATTTT. Translation: CASSPDRYSNQPQHF.

The chain employs TRBV5-6 and TRBJ2-7, with 9 nucleotides matching TRBD1. The CDR3 covers 13 residues. J was trimmed by 7 bases and V by 4 bases; bases with no gene match: 6. CDR1 is SGHDT and CDR2 is YYEEEE in the germline V gene. In nucleotides, the CDR3 is TGTGCCAGCAGCCCCGGGACAGGGTGGGAGCAGTACTTC. It specifies CASSPGTGWEQYF. Variable domain in full (rest from reference TRBV5-6 and TRBJ2-7): DAGVTQSPTHLIKTRGQQVTLRCSPKSGHDTVSWYQQALGQGPQFIFQYYEEEERQRGNFPDRFSGHQFPNYSSELNVNALLLGDSALYLCASSPGTGWEQYFGPGTRLTVT.

The chain joins TRBV29-1 to TRBJ2-7; D possibly corresponds to TRBD1 (5 bases). The germline V and J ends were trimmed by 1 base and 2 bases, with 9 bases remaining between them. CDR1 SQVTM and CDR2 ANQGSEA come from the germline V gene. The CDR3 totals 13 residues. For the CDR3, the DNA is TGCAGCGTTGAAGCCCAGGGAACCTACGAGCAGTACTTC. As protein: CSVEAQGTYEQYF.

The chain links TRBV27 to TRBJ1-2; tentatively, D is TRBD1 (5 bases). This CDR3 has 15 amino acids. V was clipped by 6 bases and J by 1 base, with 15 bases between them. Germline lookup yields CDR1 MNHEY and CDR2 SMNVEV (reference sequence). The CDR3 reads CASSPGTPNNYGYTF. DNA for the CDR3: TGTGCCAGCAGCCCAGGGACCCCTAATAACTATGGCTACACCTTC.

The chain combines TRBV27 with TRBJ2-1, with D unclear. The CDR3 is 14 residues long. Germline CDR1 reads MNHEY; CDR2 reads SMNVEV (reference sequence). V lost 2 bases to trimming and J lost 10 bases, with 15 bases between them. The CDR3 region is CASSLTLLRPEQFF. For the CDR3, the DNA is TGTGCCAGCAGTTTAACCCTTTTGAGGCCAGAGCAGTTCTTC.

The rearrangement uses TRBV28 and TRBJ2-7; 8 nucleotides match TRBD1. The CDR3 runs 14 residues. V was clipped by 6 bases and J by 3 bases; unmatched bases: 7. Germline V gives CDR1 MDHEN, CDR2 SYDVKM. CDR3 nucleotide sequence: TGTGCCAGCAGCGGGGACAGGCGTTTCTACGAGCAGTACTTC. Amino acid sequence: CASSGDRRFYEQYF.

As regards this clone: This CDR3 is also generated by other DNA sequences in the sample. The genes are TRBV29-1 and TRBJ2-1; D is uncertain. Looked up from germline, CDR1 is SQVTM and CDR2 is ANQGSEA. Trimming shortened V by 3 bases and J by 6 bases, and 6 bases separated the two germline ends. This CDR3 has 11 amino acids. CDR3 protein: CSVEVVNEQFF. CDR3 sequence (DNA): TGCAGCGTTGAGGTCGTCAATGAGCAGTTCTTC.

This chain uses TRBV9 with TRBJ2-5; 10 nucleotides line up with TRBD1. Germline V gene sequence: CDR1 SGDLS, CDR2 YYNGEE. The CDR3 totals 14 residues. V was pared by 5 bases and J by 6 bases, with 7 bases of the junction left unmatched. The DNA for the CDR3 is TGTGCCAGCAGTGGTGACAGGGGGCGAAAGACCCAGTACTTC. Amino acids: CASSGDRGRKTQYF.

The J gene is TRBJ1-5, the V gene TRBV5-1; D not resolved. Trimming removed 3 bases from V and 5 bases from J, with 9 bases in between. Germline V gives CDR1 SGHRS, CDR2 YFSETQ. CDR3 length: 13 amino acids. DNA for the CDR3: TGCGCCAGCAGCTCAGTACCGGATCAGCCCCAGCATTTT. As protein: CASSSVPDQPQHF. Combining the CDR3 with reference TRBV5-1 and TRBJ1-5 gives the whole variable domain KAGVTQTPRYLIKTRGQQVTLSCSPISGHRSVSWYQQTPGQGLQFLFEYFSETQRNKGNFPGRFSGRQFSNSRSEMNVSTLELGDSALYLCASSSVPDQPQHFGDGTRLSIL.

The V gene is TRBV27, the J gene TRBJ2-6, with D possibly matching TRBD1 (6 bases). Germline lookup yields CDR1 MNHEY and CDR2 SMNVEV (reference sequence). The ends were cut back, 5 bases at V and 0 bases at J, with 17 bases in the middle. CDR3 length: 18 amino acids. CDR3 nucleotide sequence: TGTGCCAGCAGTCTACTGGGGGCCCCCCTCTCTGGGGCCAACGTCCTGACTTTC. Translating it yields CASSLLGAPLSGANVLTF.

The chain links TRBV11-2 to TRBJ2-2; 11 bases are a match to TRBD2. V shed 0 bases, J shed 7 bases, and the junction held 7 bases outside the gene matches. The CDR3 length is 17 residues. Germline assignment: CDR1 SGHAT and CDR2 FQNNGV. The CDR3 bases are TGTGCCAGCAGCTTAGATAGCGGGAGGGCCTATATCGGGGAGCTGTTTTTT. Protein: CASSLDSGRAYIGELFF.

The chain uses TRBV9 and TRBJ1-2; tentatively, D is TRBD1 (5 bases). Germline V gene sequence: CDR1 SGDLS, CDR2 YYNGEE. The CDR3 has 15 residues. The ends were cut back, 3 bases at V and 3 bases at J, with 15 bases in the middle. CDR3 protein: CASSATWGKHYGYTF. As DNA, the CDR3 is TGTGCCAGCAGCGCTACGTGGGGCAAGCACTATGGCTACACCTTC.

V is TRBV29-1 and J is TRBJ1-6; D is undetermined. V was cut by 4 bases and J by 6 bases, with 10 bases left in between. CDR3 length equals 13 residues. Germline CDR1 and CDR2: SQVTM and ANQGSEA. The CDR3 DNA sequence: TGCAGCGTTGTTAGCCCACTTAATTCACCCCTCCACTTT. As protein: CSVVSPLNSPLHF. Full variable domain (remainder filled in from reference TRBV29-1 and TRBJ1-6): SAVISQKPSRDICQRGTSLTIQCQVDSQVTMMFWYRQQPGQSLTLIATANQGSEATYESGFVIDKFPISRPNLTFSTLTVSNMSPEDSSIYLCSVVSPLNSPLHFGNGTRLTVT.

This chain uses TRBV2 with TRBJ2-1; 8 nucleotides align to TRBD2. Per germline, CDR1 SNHLY and CDR2 FYNNEI. This CDR3 has 16 residues. The junction had 14 bases not matched to a gene; V was cut back by 8 bases and J by 5 bases. The CDR3 region has the DNA TGTGCCAGCGACGGGGGGGTAGAACAGGCAAACAATGAGCAGTTCTTC. Translating it yields CASDGGVEQANNEQFF.

The CDR3, as DNA: TGTGCCAGCAGCTGGGGACCCCTGGGCGCTGAAGCTTTCTTT. It encodes CASSWGPLGAEAFF. The genes are TRBV5-6 and TRBJ1-1; tentatively, D is TRBD1 (5 bases). CDR1 SGHDT and CDR2 YYEEEE come from the germline V gene. Trimming stripped 3 bases from V and 6 bases from J, with 15 bases between. The CDR3 covers 14 residues.

This clone was counted a single time. This CDR3 is CASSLETATITDTQYF. CDR3 sequence (DNA): TGCGCCAGCAGCTTGGAGACAGCGACAATCACAGATACGCAGTATTTT. The chain is built from TRBV5-1 and TRBJ2-3; possible D gene TRBD1, 5 bases. Trimming cost V 0 bases and J 2 bases, with 13 bases left between them. CDR1 SGHRS and CDR2 YFSETQ come from the germline V gene. The CDR3 covers 16 residues.

The chain has TRBV12-2 and TRBJ2-7; TRBD1 is taken as the D call from the table, unchecked against the DNA. TRBV12-2 is a pseudogene segment. The CDR3 length is 15 residues. In DNA, the CDR3 is TGTGCAAGTCGCGGGAACAGGGAAATGACCTACGAGCAGTACTTC. Protein: CASRGNREMTYEQYF.